Listed below are T cell receptor beta chains from one sample, sequenced in a study of T cell responses to AZD1222 COVID-19 vaccine. The table came from immunoSEQ multiplex PCR; TCRdb's copy has only in-frame clones and leaves some out. The profile shows roughly 150,000 clones, less than 95% of them singletons. The material sequenced was peripheral blood, taken on day 0 of AZD1222 vaccination. The receptor source for this set is an adult in good health. Both conserved end residues are part of each CDR3. Fields, in order: D gene, J gene, V gene, clone size, CDR3 protein, CDR3 DNA. A D gene is named only where the DNA matches it firmly. Some rows have no size entry. The others give once, few or many, or a class for an expanded clone.

. TRBJ1-2 TRBV5-6 few CASSYRSGEGGYTF TGTGCCAGCAGCTACCGTTCGGGGGAGGGTGGCTACACCTTC
. TRBJ2-5 TRBV5-1 . CASSLASYQETQYF TGCGCCAGCAGCTTGGCCTCGTACCAAGAGACCCAGTACTTC
. TRBJ2-7 TRBV6-6 . CASSSVLYEQYF TGTGCCAGCAGTTCGGTCCTATACGAGCAGTACTTC
TRBD2 TRBJ2-7 TRBV27 . CASSPHGTINEQYF TGTGCCAGCAGTCCCCACGGGACTATCAACGAGCAGTACTTC
TRBD1 TRBJ2-1 TRBV29-1 . CSVAMGDREDEQFF TGCAGCGTTGCCATGGGGGACAGGGAGGATGAGCAGTTCTTC
. TRBJ1-2 TRBV9 . CASSPMGTEDGYTF TGTGCCAGCAGCCCCATGGGGACGGAGGATGGCTACACCTTC
. TRBJ2-5 TRBV30 . CAWSRVVPETQYF TGTGCCTGGAGTCGGGTGGTACCGGAGACCCAGTACTTC
. TRBJ1-1 TRBV6-2/TRBV6-3 once CASSFAGSTEAFF TGTGCCAGCAGTTTTGCGGGGAGTACTGAAGCTTTCTTT
TRBD1 TRBJ2-7 TRBV5-6 . CASSQKPGTGGEQYF TGTGCCAGCAGTCAGAAACCCGGGACAGGGGGCGAGCAGTACTTC
. TRBJ1-1 TRBV6-5 . CASRGEFEAFF TGTGCCAGCAGGGGGGAATTTGAAGCTTTCTTT
. TRBJ2-5 TRBV7-9 . CASSLTGAQETQYF TGTGCCAGCAGCTTGACAGGTGCCCAAGAGACCCAGTACTTC
TRBD2 TRBJ2-1 TRBV6-2/TRBV6-3 . CASSYDRGLPDNEQFF TGTGCCAGCAGTTACGATCGGGGACTACCAGACAATGAGCAGTTCTTC
TRBD1 TRBJ1-1 TRBV30 . CAWLRDRLLNTEAFF TGTGCCTGGTTGCGGGACAGGCTTTTGAACACTGAAGCTTTCTTT
. TRBJ1-2 TRBV20-1 . CSAIGLTGYTF TGCAGTGCTATCGGGCTTACTGGCTACACCTTC
. TRBJ1-1 TRBV12-5 . CASGLVLGGPGGNTEAFF TGTGCTAGTGGTTTGGTACTTGGGGGGCCCGGAGGGAACACTGAAGCTTTCTTT
. TRBJ1-6 TRBV27 . CASTPTGPNSPLHF TGTGCCAGCACCCCAACAGGCCCCAATTCACCCCTCCACTTT
TRBD2 TRBJ2-1 TRBV4-1 . CASSHTTSGGTYNEQFF TGCGCCAGCAGCCACACCACTAGCGGGGGGACCTACAATGAGCAGTTCTTC
. TRBJ1-5 TRBV5-6 . CASSLGGNSNQPQHF TGTGCCAGCAGCTTGGGAGGTAATAGCAATCAGCCCCAGCATTTT
TRBD1 TRBJ1-2 TRBV7-3 . CASSPSGTGTYGYTF TGTGCCAGCAGTCCTTCCGGGACAGGCACATATGGCTACACCTTC
. TRBJ1-2 TRBV19 . CASSIGVAGNYGYTF TGTGCCAGTAGTATAGGGGTAGCGGGTAACTATGGCTACACCTTC
TRBD1 TRBJ1-3 TRBV2 . CASSEDLGGYSGNTIYF TGTGCCAGCAGTGAAGATCTAGGGGGCTACTCTGGAAACACCATATATTTT
. TRBJ1-2 TRBV30 . CAWRGFKLNYGYTF TGTGCCTGGAGGGGTTTCAAGCTGAACTATGGCTACACCTTC
. TRBJ1-1 TRBV6-5 . CASRVQGTEAFF TGTGCCAGCAGGGTACAGGGAACTGAAGCTTTCTTT
. TRBJ1-1 TRBV25-1 . CASSDLLTGTEAFF TGTGCCAGCAGTGACCTCTTGACAGGCACTGAAGCTTTCTTT
. TRBJ1-2 TRBV11-2 . CASSLGESGYTF TGTGCCAGCAGCTTAGGGGAATCCGGCTACACCTTC
. TRBJ1-5 TRBV15 once CATSRGRSNQPQHF TGTGCCACCAGCAGGGGACGGAGTAATCAGCCCCAGCATTTT
. TRBJ1-5 TRBV6-5 . CASSYDRDQPQHF TGTGCCAGCAGTTACGACCGAGATCAGCCCCAGCATTTT
. TRBJ1-1 TRBV29-1 . CSVGENTEAFF TGCAGCGTTGGGGAAAACACTGAAGCTTTCTTT
. TRBJ1-2 TRBV30 . CAWTPRASTSYGYTF TGTGCCTGGACCCCCCGAGCCTCAACTAGCTATGGCTACACCTTC
. TRBJ1-1 TRBV21-1 . CASSKPGDGRNTEAFF TGTGCCAGCAGCAAACCAGGGGATGGGCGAAACACTGAAGCTTTCTTT
TRBD1 TRBJ1-3 TRBV15 . CATSRGQGNSGNTIYF TGTGCCACCAGCAGAGGACAGGGAAACTCTGGAAACACCATATATTTT
. TRBJ2-1 TRBV2 . CASSRGGYNEQFF TGTGCCAGCTCGAGAGGTGGATACAATGAGCAGTTCTTC
TRBD2 TRBJ2-7 TRBV7-9 . CASSSGGVYEQYF TGTGCCAGCAGCTCGGGAGGGGTTTACGAGCAGTACTTC
TRBD1 TRBJ1-6 TRBV7-9 . CASSLIGQGLADNSPLHF TGTGCCAGCAGCTTAATAGGACAGGGACTTGCGGATAATTCACCCCTCCACTTT
TRBD1 TRBJ2-7 TRBV14 . CASSQVYRGHQQYF TGTGCCAGCAGCCAAGTTTATAGGGGGCACCAGCAGTACTTC
TRBD1 TRBJ2-5 TRBV5-6 . CASSSTGVAPQETQYF TGTGCCAGCAGTTCGACAGGGGTCGCGCCCCAAGAGACCCAGTACTTC
TRBD1 TRBJ2-5 TRBV5-1 . CASSMGQGQETQYF TGCGCCAGCAGCATGGGACAGGGCCAAGAGACCCAGTACTTC
TRBD1 TRBJ2-1 TRBV3-1/TRBV3-2 . CASSLLPTGVHNEQFF TGTGCCAGCAGTCTCCTCCCAACAGGGGTACACAATGAGCAGTTCTTC
. TRBJ2-1 TRBV5-4 . CASSLAQDEQFF TGTGCCAGCAGCTTGGCCCAAGATGAGCAGTTCTTC
. TRBJ2-7 TRBV6-2/TRBV6-3 . CASSYGTTVHEQYF TGTGCCAGCAGTTACGGGACCACTGTCCACGAGCAGTACTTC
. TRBJ1-1 TRBV2 . CASTGAVGAFF TGTGCCAGCACCGGGGCTGTCGGAGCTTTCTTT
. TRBJ1-4 TRBV7-2 . CASSLETGPDEKLFF TGTGCCAGCAGCTTAGAAACTGGACCCGATGAAAAACTGTTTTTT
TRBD2 TRBJ2-1 TRBV5-4 . CASSTAGGWNEQFF TGTGCCAGCAGCACAGCGGGGGGGTGGAATGAGCAGTTCTTC
TRBD1 TRBJ1-1 TRBV6-9 . CASSWARGRVTEAFF TGTGCCAGCAGTTGGGCCAGGGGGCGAGTCACTGAAGCTTTCTTT
. TRBJ1-1 TRBV28 . CATNSGGMNTEAFF TGTGCCACCAATTCGGGGGGGATGAACACTGAAGCTTTCTTT
. TRBJ2-1 TRBV2 . CASSGAVSSYNEQFF TGTGCCAGCAGTGGGGCGGTCAGCTCCTACAATGAGCAGTTCTTC
TRBD1 TRBJ1-1 TRBV12-3/TRBV12-4 . CASSPGTGGKAFF TGTGCCAGCAGTCCGGGGACAGGGGGCAAAGCTTTCTTT
. TRBJ2-7 TRBV12-5 . CASGLVGTARSYEQYF TGTGCTAGTGGTTTGGTAGGGACGGCCCGCTCCTACGAGCAGTACTTC
. TRBJ2-7 TRBV5-1 once CASSLGVGTGSSYEQYF TGCGCCAGCAGCTTGGGGGTTGGGACTGGGAGCTCCTACGAGCAGTACTTC
. TRBJ1-5 TRBV30 . CAWSVRGNQPQHF TGTGCCTGGAGTGTCCGGGGCAATCAGCCCCAGCATTTT
TRBD1 TRBJ1-5 TRBV19 . CASSIATGGGYQPQHF TGTGCCAGTAGTATCGCCACAGGGGGAGGTTACCAGCCCCAGCATTTT
. TRBJ2-5 TRBV5-1 . CASSPHSPGETQYF TGCGCCAGCAGCCCACACTCCCCGGGGGAGACCCAGTACTTC
TRBD1 TRBJ1-2 TRBV19 once CASSIPGGGYTF TGTGCCAGTAGTATCCCAGGGGGGGGCTACACCTTC
. TRBJ1-2 TRBV7-8 . CASSLEGPGDYGYTF TGTGCCAGCAGCTTAGAGGGTCCAGGGGATTATGGCTACACCTTC
TRBD1 TRBJ1-4 TRBV28 . CASSGQVNVEKLFF TGTGCCAGCAGTGGACAGGTTAACGTTGAAAAACTGTTTTTT
TRBD1 TRBJ1-3 TRBV2 . CASRQDRAAGNTIYF TGTGCCAGCAGACAGGACAGGGCGGCAGGAAACACCATATATTTT
TRBD1 TRBJ1-1 TRBV5-1 . CASSEQGALNTEAFF TGCGCCAGCAGCGAACAGGGGGCCCTGAACACTGAAGCTTTCTTT